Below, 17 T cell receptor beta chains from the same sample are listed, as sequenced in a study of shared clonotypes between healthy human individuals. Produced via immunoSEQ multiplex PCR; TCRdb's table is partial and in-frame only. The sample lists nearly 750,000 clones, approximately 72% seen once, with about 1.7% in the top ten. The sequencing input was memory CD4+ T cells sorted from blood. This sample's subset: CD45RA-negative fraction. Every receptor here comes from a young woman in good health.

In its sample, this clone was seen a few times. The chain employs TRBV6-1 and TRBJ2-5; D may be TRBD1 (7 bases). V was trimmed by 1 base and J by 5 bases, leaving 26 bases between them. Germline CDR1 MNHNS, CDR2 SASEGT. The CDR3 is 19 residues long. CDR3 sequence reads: CASSEGTGARGFSSETQYF. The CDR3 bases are TGTGCCAGCAGTGAAGGCACGGGAGCCAGGGGGTTCAGTAGCGAGACCCAGTACTTC.

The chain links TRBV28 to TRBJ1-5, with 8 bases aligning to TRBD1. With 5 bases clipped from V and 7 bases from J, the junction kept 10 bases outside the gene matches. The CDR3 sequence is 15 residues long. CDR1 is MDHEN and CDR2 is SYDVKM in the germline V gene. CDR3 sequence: CASSPGTGKRQPQHF. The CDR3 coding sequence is TGTGCCAGCAGTCCCGGGACAGGTAAAAGGCAGCCCCAGCATTTT.

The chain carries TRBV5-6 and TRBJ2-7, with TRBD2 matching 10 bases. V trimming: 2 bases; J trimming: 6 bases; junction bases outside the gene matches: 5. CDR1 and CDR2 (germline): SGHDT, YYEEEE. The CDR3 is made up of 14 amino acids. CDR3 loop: CASSLAGGPVEQYF. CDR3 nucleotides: TGTGCCAGCAGCTTAGCGGGAGGGCCGGTCGAGCAGTACTTC. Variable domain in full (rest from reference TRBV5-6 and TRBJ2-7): DAGVTQSPTHLIKTRGQQVTLRCSPKSGHDTVSWYQQALGQGPQFIFQYYEEEERQRGNFPDRFSGHQFPNYSSELNVNALLLGDSALYLCASSLAGGPVEQYFGPGTRLTVT.

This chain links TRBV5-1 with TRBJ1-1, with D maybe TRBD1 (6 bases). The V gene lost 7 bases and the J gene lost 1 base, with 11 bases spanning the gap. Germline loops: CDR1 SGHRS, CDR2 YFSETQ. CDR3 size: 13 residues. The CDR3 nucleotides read TGCGCCAGCGGGGGCAGGGCGAACACTGAAGCTTTCTTT. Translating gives CASGGRANTEAFF.

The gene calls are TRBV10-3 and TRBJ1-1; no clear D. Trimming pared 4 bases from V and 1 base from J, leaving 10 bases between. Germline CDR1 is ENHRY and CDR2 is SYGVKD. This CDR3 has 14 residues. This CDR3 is CAISVGRGNTEAFF. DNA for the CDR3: TGTGCCATCAGTGTAGGGAGAGGGAACACTGAAGCTTTCTTT.

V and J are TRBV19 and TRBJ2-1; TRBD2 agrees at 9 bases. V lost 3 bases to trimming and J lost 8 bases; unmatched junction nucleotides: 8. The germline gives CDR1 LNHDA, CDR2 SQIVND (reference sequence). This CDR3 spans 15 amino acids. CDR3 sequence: CASSIPSGAGDEQFF. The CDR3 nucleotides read TGTGCCAGTAGTATCCCTAGCGGGGCCGGAGATGAGCAGTTCTTC.

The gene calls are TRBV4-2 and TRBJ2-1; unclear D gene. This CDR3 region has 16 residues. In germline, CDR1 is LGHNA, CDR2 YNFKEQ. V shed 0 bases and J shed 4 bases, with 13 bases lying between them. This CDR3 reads CASSQEVEGVYNEQFF. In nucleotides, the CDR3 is TGTGCCAGCAGCCAAGAGGTAGAAGGAGTTTACAATGAGCAGTTCTTC.

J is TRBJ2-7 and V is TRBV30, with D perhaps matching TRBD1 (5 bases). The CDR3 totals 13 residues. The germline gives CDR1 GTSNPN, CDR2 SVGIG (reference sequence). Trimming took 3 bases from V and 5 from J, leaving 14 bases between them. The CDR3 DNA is TGTGCCTGGAGCGAGGCAGGGTCCCACGAGCAGTACTTC. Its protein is CAWSEAGSHEQYF.

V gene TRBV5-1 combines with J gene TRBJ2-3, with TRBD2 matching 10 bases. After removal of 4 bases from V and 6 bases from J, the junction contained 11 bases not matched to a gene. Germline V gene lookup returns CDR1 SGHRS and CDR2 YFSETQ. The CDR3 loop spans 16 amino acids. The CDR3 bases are TGCGCCAGCAGCCCAATGGCTAGCGGGAGTCCCGATACGCAGTATTTT. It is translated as CASSPMASGSPDTQYF.

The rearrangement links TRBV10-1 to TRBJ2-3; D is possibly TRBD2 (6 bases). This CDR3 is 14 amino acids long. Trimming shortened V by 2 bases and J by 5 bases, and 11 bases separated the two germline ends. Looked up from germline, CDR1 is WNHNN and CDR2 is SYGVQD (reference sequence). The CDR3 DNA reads TGCGCCAGCAGTGAGACTAGCAGGGAAGATACGCAGTATTTT. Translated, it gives CASSETSREDTQYF.

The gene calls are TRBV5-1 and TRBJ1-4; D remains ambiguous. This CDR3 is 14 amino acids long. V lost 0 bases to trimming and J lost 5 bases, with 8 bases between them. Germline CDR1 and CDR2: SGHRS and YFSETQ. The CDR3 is CASSLGHGNEKLFF. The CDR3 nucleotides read TGCGCCAGCAGCTTGGGTCATGGGAATGAAAAACTGTTTTTT.

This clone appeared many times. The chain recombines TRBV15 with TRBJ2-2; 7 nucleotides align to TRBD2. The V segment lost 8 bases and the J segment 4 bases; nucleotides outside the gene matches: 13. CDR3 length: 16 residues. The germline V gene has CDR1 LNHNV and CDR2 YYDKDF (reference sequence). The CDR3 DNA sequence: TGTGCCACCGACGCGGGAAGCGGGATAGTCACCGGGGAGCTGTTTTTT. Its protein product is CATDAGSGIVTGELFF.

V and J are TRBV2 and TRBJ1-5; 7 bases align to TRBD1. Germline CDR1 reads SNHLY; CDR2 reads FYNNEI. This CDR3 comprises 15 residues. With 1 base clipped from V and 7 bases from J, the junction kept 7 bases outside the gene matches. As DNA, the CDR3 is TGTGCCAGCAGTGAAGAGAGGGGGCAGGGGCAGCCCCAGCATTTT. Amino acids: CASSEERGQGQPQHF.

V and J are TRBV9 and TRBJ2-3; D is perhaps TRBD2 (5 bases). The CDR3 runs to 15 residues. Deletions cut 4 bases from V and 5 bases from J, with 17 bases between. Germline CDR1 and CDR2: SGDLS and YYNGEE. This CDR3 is CASSPSGSLRDTQYF. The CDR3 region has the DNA TGTGCCAGCAGCCCGAGCGGATCCTTGAGAGATACGCAGTATTTT.

CDR3 sequence reads: CASSLQGEPLYEQYF. The DNA of the CDR3 is TGTGCCAGCAGCTTACAGGGGGAGCCTCTATACGAGCAGTACTTC. The chain links TRBV11-2 to TRBJ2-7; 7 bases match TRBD1. The CDR3 sequence is 15 residues long. Germline trimming cut 2 bases from V and 4 bases from J; bases unmatched to any gene: 8. Germline V gene sequence: CDR1 SGHAT, CDR2 FQNNGV. The variable domain in full, with the rest retrieved from reference TRBV11-2 and TRBJ2-7, is EAGVAQSPRYKIIEKRQSVAFWCNPISGHATLYWYQQILGQGPKLLIQFQNNGVVDDSQLPKDRFSAERLKGVDSTLKIQPAKLEDSAVYLCASSLQGEPLYEQYFGPGTRLTVT.

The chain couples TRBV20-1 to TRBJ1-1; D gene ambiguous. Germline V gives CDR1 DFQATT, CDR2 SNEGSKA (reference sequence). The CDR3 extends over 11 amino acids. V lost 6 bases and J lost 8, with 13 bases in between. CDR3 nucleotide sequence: TGCAGTGCCGAAGCCGGTCTAGAAGCTTTCTTT. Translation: CSAEAGLEAFF.

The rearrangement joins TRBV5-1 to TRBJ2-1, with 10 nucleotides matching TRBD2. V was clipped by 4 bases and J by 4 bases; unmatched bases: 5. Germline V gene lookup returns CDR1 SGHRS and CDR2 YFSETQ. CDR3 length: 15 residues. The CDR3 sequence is CASSGVGLAYNEQFF. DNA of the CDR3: TGCGCCAGCAGCGGGGTGGGACTAGCGTACAATGAGCAGTTCTTC.